Below are 22 T cell receptor beta chains sequenced from a single sample in a study of regulatory T cells in long-lasting Graves disease. Arm-PCR of CDR3 regions and iRepertoire HTBI primers were the basis on which TCR beta libraries were built. Via MiXCR, TCRdb re-called the multiplex PCR reads, giving one row per CDR3 protein. The table records hundreds of thousands of distinct CDR3 sequences, roughly 15% of them present only once. Sample time point: newly diagnosed GD, antithyroid drugs for less than 3 months. Extracted RNA from PBMCs served as the source of the TCR library. The same sample was also studied in work on T cells in Graves' hyperthyroidism and ophthalmopathy.

Sequenced material: peripheral blood mononuclear cells (PBMCs), taken at new diagnosis, from a patient treated with antithyroid drugs. Receptors originate from a woman in her twenties or thirties with Graves disease.

This clonotype was found many times. The gene calls are TRBV24-1 and TRBJ2-1; 9 positions agree with TRBD1. The CDR3 has 17 residues. The V gene's germline CDR1 is KGHDR and CDR2 SFDVKD. With 3 bases clipped from V and 6 bases from J, the junction kept 11 bases outside the gene matches. The CDR3 loop is CATSDPGATGGSNEQFF. The CDR3 DNA follows: TGTGCCACCAGTGATCCAGGCGCTACAGGGGGCTCCAATGAGCAGTTCTTC.

This clonotype was observed many times. A much larger clone lies a single base off, so this may be a read error. The chain employs TRBV3-1 and TRBJ2-7; perhaps TRBD1 as D (6 bases). Germline V CDR1 and CDR2: LGHDT, YNNKEL (reference sequence). With 3 bases removed from V and 3 bases from J, the gap between germline ends came to 6 bases. The CDR3 runs 12 residues. CDR3 sequence: CASSQDSYEQYF. The CDR3 coding sequence is TGTGCCAGCAGCCAGGACAGCTACGAGCAGTACTTC.

The chain links TRBV7-9 to TRBJ2-2; D may be TRBD2 (6 bases). V lost 0 bases to trimming and J lost 7 bases, with 12 bases between them. The CDR3 has 15 residues. Germline V lookup: CDR1 SEHNR, CDR2 FQNEAQ (reference sequence). This CDR3 reads CASSLARDFSGELFF. The CDR3 DNA reads as TGTGCCAGCAGCTTAGCCCGGGACTTTAGCGGGGAGCTGTTTTTT.

This clonotype was detected a few times. The chain is built from TRBV30 and TRBJ2-7; the D gene is possibly TRBD1 (5 bases). V gave up 2 bases and J gave up 0 bases, with 14 bases separating them. The germline V gene encodes CDR1 GTSNPN and CDR2 SVGIG (reference sequence). This CDR3 contains 15 residues. The CDR3 loop reads CAWSIDGHPSYEQYF. Here the CDR3 DNA reads TGTGCCTGGAGTATCGACGGACACCCCTCCTACGAGCAGTACTTC. The complete variable domain, with remaining parts taken from reference TRBV30 and TRBJ2-7, reads SQTIHQWPATLVQPVGSPLSLECTVEGTSNPNLYWYRQAAGRGLQLLFYSVGIGQISSEVPQNLSASRPQDRQFILSSKKLLLSDSGFYLCAWSIDGHPSYEQYFGPGTRLTVT.

Ten or more counts support this clonotype. This chain uses TRBV6-4 with TRBJ2-2, with D hard to call. CDR3 length equals 13 residues. From germline, CDR1 is MRHNA and CDR2 SNTAGT. Trimming cost V 1 base and J 6 bases, with 6 bases left between them. CDR3: CASSDWEAGELFF. The CDR3 DNA follows: TGTGCCAGCAGTGACTGGGAAGCCGGGGAGCTGTTTTTT.

This clonotype was counted only a few times. CDR3 sequence (DNA): TGTGCCAGCACCCTCGACAGGCTTGCGAACACCGGGGAGCTGTTTTTT. Its translation is CASTLDRLANTGELFF. The rearrangement links TRBV6-1 to TRBJ2-2, with a tentative D call TRBD1 (6 bases). CDR1 and CDR2 from the germline V gene are MNHNS and SASEGT. V was trimmed by 7 bases and J by 0 bases, leaving 15 bases between them. CDR3 length: 16 residues.

In this sample, this clonotype turned up many times. The genes are TRBV7-9 and TRBJ1-2, with 10 bases identical to TRBD1. CDR1 SEHNR and CDR2 FQNEAQ come from the germline V gene (reference sequence). This CDR3 is 15 amino acids long. Trimming cost V 4 bases and J 7 bases; bases outside gene matches: 9. This CDR3 reads CASSSQWTGGSGYTF. Written as DNA, the CDR3 is TGTGCCAGCAGCTCCCAGTGGACAGGGGGGTCTGGCTACACCTTC.

Points on this clonotype: The junction departs from the called germline gene at one end, perhaps through a read error. The V call is TRBV5-1, the J call TRBJ2-1; D gene ambiguous. The tail of the sequence fits TRBJ2-5 better, so the J call may be wrong. Germline lookup yields CDR1 SGHRS and CDR2 YFSETQ. This CDR3 is built from 13 residues. CDR3 coding DNA: TGTGCCAGCAGCTTGGGGTCGGAAGAGACCCAGTACTTC. Its protein is CASSLGSEETQYF.

V and J are TRBV9 and TRBJ2-1, with D perhaps matching TRBD2 (5 bases). Germline CDR1 and CDR2: SGDLS and YYNGEE. The V end was cut by 0 bases, the J end by 13 bases, with 11 bases between. The CDR3 is made up of 12 amino acids. This CDR3 reads CASSVGVGAQFF. For the CDR3, the DNA is TGTGCCAGCAGCGTAGGGGTGGGAGCTCAGTTCTTC.

To note about this clonotype: This clone may be a read error of a much larger clone one base away. DNA for the CDR3: TGCGCCAGCAGCCCTGGACCGACGAACACTGAAGTTTTCTTT. Its protein is CASSPGPTNTEVFF. The chain joins TRBV5-1 to TRBJ1-1, with D uncertain. This CDR3 comprises 14 residues. Germline CDR1 SGHRS, CDR2 YFSETQ.

With regard to this clonotype: A much larger clone differs from this one at a single base, so this may be a read error. The conserved phenylalanine or tryptophan is not found at the CDR3 terminus, so this likely reflects a read error. V usage is TRBV7-2 and J usage is TRBJ2-3; no reliable D call. The germline V gene has CDR1 SGHTA and CDR2 FQGNSA. The CDR3 extends over 13 amino acids. V lost 3 bases and J 3 bases, leaving 7 bases between the germline ends. CDR3 sequence (DNA): TGTGCCAGCAGCTTCATAGGGACAGATACGCAGTATCTT. Translating it yields CASSFIGTDTQYL.

The V call is TRBV27, the J call TRBJ1-2; 7 nucleotides agree with TRBD1. The CDR3 covers 16 residues. Per germline, CDR1 MNHEY and CDR2 SMNVEV (reference sequence). Unmatched junction bases numbered 6, after V lost 0 bases and J lost 2 bases. The CDR3 spells CASSLSMGTDNYGYTF. The CDR3 DNA follows: TGTGCCAGCAGTTTATCGATGGGGACAGACAACTATGGCTACACCTTC.

This clonotype was seen many times. CDR3 in DNA: TGTGCCAGCAGTTCGGCGGGCGCAGTGGCAGATACGCAGTATTTT. Translated: CASSSAGAVADTQYF. V gene TRBV27 combines with J gene TRBJ2-3; a possible D gene is TRBD2 (5 bases). CDR3 length: 15 amino acids. Germline V lookup: CDR1 MNHEY, CDR2 SMNVEV (reference sequence). V dropped 4 bases and J dropped 4 bases, with 15 bases sitting between them.

The chain combines TRBV27 with TRBJ2-6; D is perhaps TRBD1 (6 bases). CDR1 MNHEY and CDR2 SMNVEV come from the germline V gene (reference sequence). The CDR3 covers 16 residues. V lost 5 bases to trimming and J lost 1 base, with 12 bases between them. The chain's CDR3 is CASSHLTGSGANVLTF. CDR3 coding DNA: TGTGCCAGCAGTCACCTAACAGGGTCTGGGGCCAACGTCCTGACTTTC. Supplemented by reference TRBV27 and TRBJ2-6, the full variable domain reads EAQVTQNPRYLITVTGKKLTVTCSQNMNHEYMSWYRQDPGLGLRQIYYSMNVEVTDKGDVPEGYKVSRKEKRNFPLILESPSPNQTSLYFCASSHLTGSGANVLTFGAGSRLTVL.

In this sample, this clonotype turned up many times. The V gene is TRBV12-3 or TRBV12-4, the J gene TRBJ2-2; D is undetermined. Trimming stripped 4 bases from V and 1 base from J, with 4 bases between. The CDR3 loop spans 13 amino acids. CDR3 loop: CASSYWNTGELFF. The CDR3 DNA follows: TGTGCCAGCAGTTACTGGAACACCGGGGAGCTGTTTTTT.

This clonotype occurred many times. The chain is built from TRBV6-4 and TRBJ2-5; no clear D. The CDR3 is 14 residues long. Per the germline V gene, CDR1 is MRHNA and CDR2 is SNTAGT. Trimming stripped 2 bases from V and 5 bases from J, with 12 bases between. The CDR3 DNA sequence: TGTGCCAGCAGTGACGTTTGGCGTTGGGAGACCCAGTACTTC. Translating gives CASSDVWRWETQYF.

This clonotype was seen a few times. The chain employs TRBV27 and TRBJ2-1, with 7 bases lining up with TRBD2. Germline-derived CDR1 and CDR2 are MNHEY and SMNVEV (reference sequence). Germline trimming cut 5 bases from V and 3 bases from J; bases unmatched to any gene: 7. The CDR3 consists of 15 residues. CDR3 protein: CASSPPRDYYNEQFF. CDR3 bases: TGTGCCAGCAGTCCCCCCCGGGACTACTACAATGAGCAGTTCTTC.

Many counts were recorded for this clonotype. The genes are TRBV27 and TRBJ2-5; 11 positions agree with TRBD2. CDR1 and CDR2 from the germline V gene are MNHEY and SMNVEV (reference sequence). V lost 6 bases and J lost 5; bases outside the gene matches: 11. This CDR3 has 16 amino acids. In nucleotides, the CDR3 is TGTGCCAGCAGACCATATACTAGCGGGAGTGGGGAGACCCAGTACTTC. Encoded protein: CASRPYTSGSGETQYF.

The chain has TRBV29-1 and TRBJ1-3; a weak D match, TRBD1 (5 bases). The length of the CDR3 is 13 residues. Per the germline V gene, CDR1 is SQVTM and CDR2 is ANQGSEA. V shed 4 bases and J shed 0 bases, with 7 bases lying between them. The CDR3 DNA reads TGCAGCGTTGGGGGCGACTCTGGAAACACCATATATTTT. Translation: CSVGGDSGNTIYF.

V gene TRBV5-1 combines with J gene TRBJ2-7, with TRBD2 matching 7 bases. CDR3 length: 15 residues. Per germline, CDR1 SGHRS and CDR2 YFSETQ. With V trimmed by 9 bases and J by 7 bases, 19 bases remained unmatched. For the CDR3, the DNA is TGCGCCACCCGCGGGACTACCTCGCCAGCTGAGGAGCAGTACTTC. As protein: CATRGTTSPAEEQYF.

This clonotype was seen more than once but under ten times. The gene calls are TRBV10-3 and TRBJ2-2, with TRBD2 matching 11 bases. V shed 6 bases and J 2 bases; nucleotides not matched to a gene: 5. The germline V gene encodes CDR1 ENHRY and CDR2 SYGVKD. This CDR3 has 16 residues. The CDR3 is CAIRWGTSGNTGELFF. The CDR3 DNA reads TGTGCCATCAGGTGGGGGACTAGCGGTAACACCGGGGAGCTGTTTTTT.

To note about this clonotype: This may stem from a read error, because a much larger clone lies one nucleotide away. The rearrangement uses TRBV30 and TRBJ2-2; 7 bases are a match to TRBD2. The CDR3 runs 14 residues. Germline V CDR1 and CDR2: GTSNPN, SVGIG (reference sequence). J lost 9 bases, V lost 3 bases, and 10 bases had no gene match. The CDR3 loop is CAWSGGTGNRELFF. Here the CDR3 DNA reads TGTGCCTGGAGCGGGGGGACGGGAAACAGGGAGCTGTTTTTT. Variable domain in full (rest from reference TRBV30 and TRBJ2-2): SQTIHQWPATLVQPVGSPLSLECTVEGTSNPNLYWYRQAAGRGLQLLFYSVGIGQISSEVPQNLSASRPQDRQFILSSKKLLLSDSGFYLCAWSGGTGNRELFFGEGSRLTVL.